The 23 T cell receptor beta chains below all came from one sample that was sequenced in a study of blood T cells in healthy people across ages. A sample-barcoded 5' primer and a J-beta primer mix were used in a second PCR of about 7 to 11 cycles. A single record per CDR3 protein comes from TCRdb applying MiXCR to the 5' RACE reads. This table has 540,000 or so distinct CDR3 sequences, 40% to 55% appearing once. Sequencing was carried out using blood. The receptors shown here come from a man older than 75 in good health.

This chain connects TRBV10-1 to TRBJ2-1, with 14 bases aligning to TRBD2. This CDR3 comprises 17 residues. The junction had 10 bases not matched to a gene; V was cut back by 4 bases and J by 8 bases. Germline CDR1 is WNHNN and CDR2 is SYGVQD (reference sequence). CDR3 region: CASSVSRGLAGGDEQFF. DNA of the CDR3: TGCGCCAGCAGTGTATCGAGAGGACTAGCGGGGGGTGATGAGCAGTTCTTC.

This clonotype was detected only a few times. This chain joins TRBV10-3 and TRBJ1-2, with 7 bases lining up with TRBD1. Germline CDR1 and CDR2: ENHRY and SYGVKD. CDR3 length equals 14 residues. After removal of 8 bases from V and 1 base from J, the junction contained 7 bases not matched to a gene. The CDR3 loop reads CAIGGQDLNYGYTF. The CDR3 coding sequence is TGTGCCATCGGCGGACAGGACCTTAACTATGGCTACACCTTC.

This chain connects TRBV3-1 to TRBJ1-1; D uncertain. Trimming pared 0 bases from V and 1 base from J, leaving 9 bases between. Germline values: CDR1 LGHDT, CDR2 YNNKEL (reference sequence). This CDR3 has 15 amino acids. The DNA for the CDR3 is TGTGCCAGCAGCCAAGAAGGTTCCCGGAACACTGAAGCTTTCTTT. This gives the protein CASSQEGSRNTEAFF.

The gene calls are TRBV28 and TRBJ1-2; TRBD1 matches at 11 bases. This CDR3 contains 16 residues. Germline V gives CDR1 MDHEN, CDR2 SYDVKM. The V segment lost 6 bases and the J segment 7 bases; nucleotides outside the gene matches: 13. The CDR3, as DNA: TGTGCCAGCAGCCCCGGACAGGGGGCGACATGGGGTGGCTACACCTTC. Translation: CASSPGQGATWGGYTF.

This clonotype occurred a few times. CDR3 sequence: CASSERGETNYGYTF. The CDR3 DNA reads as TGTGCCAGCAGTGAGAGGGGGGAAACTAACTATGGCTACACCTTC. V gene TRBV2 combines with J gene TRBJ1-2; TRBD1 might be the D (6 bases). With 3 bases removed from V and 0 bases from J, the gap between germline ends came to 11 bases. This CDR3 is 15 amino acids long. Germline V lookup: CDR1 SNHLY, CDR2 FYNNEI.

This chain joins TRBV6-2 or TRBV6-3 and TRBJ2-6; D perhaps matches TRBD2 (6 bases). V shed 4 bases and J shed 2 bases, with 9 bases lying between them. CDR1 is MNHEY and CDR2 is SVGEGT in the germline V gene. CDR3 length: 15 amino acids. CDR3 loop: CASSSAGTGANVLTF. CDR3 sequence (DNA): TGTGCCAGCAGTTCCGCGGGGACTGGGGCCAACGTCCTGACTTTC.

This clonotype has a count of ten or more. This rearrangement joins TRBV6-5 to TRBJ2-1, with D perhaps TRBD1 or TRBD2 (6 bases each). The CDR3 length is 15 residues. V gave up 5 bases and J gave up 4 bases, with 15 bases separating them. CDR1 is MNHEY and CDR2 is SVGAGI in the germline V gene. The CDR3 DNA reads TGTGCCAGCAGTCCCCCCGGGGGCAAGTACAATGAGCAGTTCTTC. Encoded protein: CASSPPGGKYNEQFF.

This clonotype appeared a few times. The V gene is TRBV20-1, the J gene TRBJ2-7; 9 positions match TRBD1. CDR1 DFQATT and CDR2 SNEGSKA come from the germline V gene (reference sequence). V lost 6 bases to trimming and J lost 1 base; unmatched junction nucleotides: 10. The CDR3 length is 15 residues. The CDR3 loop reads CSASDPGTGSYEQYF. The CDR3 region has the DNA TGCAGTGCAAGCGATCCCGGGACAGGGTCCTACGAGCAGTACTTC.

V is TRBV7-2 and J is TRBJ2-4, with no clear D. Germline-derived CDR1 and CDR2 are SGHTA and FQGNSA. V was cut by 5 bases and J by 4 bases, with 18 bases left in between. The CDR3 is 16 residues long. The CDR3 region is CTSSPGRTTVKNIQYF. The CDR3 nucleotides read TGTACCAGCAGCCCAGGACGAACTACGGTGAAAAACATTCAGTACTTC.

Regarding this clonotype: A read error is likely, as this CDR3 ends without the conserved phenylalanine or tryptophan. This rearrangement joins TRBV2 to TRBJ2-1; 11 bases line up with TRBD2. V dropped 7 bases and J dropped 7; count of bases not matched to a gene: 18. Germline values: CDR1 SNHLY, CDR2 FYNNEI. The CDR3 length is 18 residues. The CDR3 nucleotides are TGTGCCAGCACTGGCAGGGGTATCGATAGCGGGAGGGTAAATGAGCAGTTCTGC. It encodes CASTGRGIDSGRVNEQFC.

The chain employs TRBV5-1 and TRBJ1-6, with D maybe TRBD1 (6 bases). The CDR3 has 14 amino acids. The ends were cut back, 1 base at V and 6 bases at J, with 8 bases in the middle. Looked up from germline, CDR1 is SGHRS and CDR2 is YFSETQ. CDR3: CASSLSRGNSPLHF. The CDR3 region has the DNA TGCGCCAGCAGCTTGAGCAGGGGTAATTCACCCCTCCACTTT.

This clonotype was seen repeatedly, ten times or more. The chain couples TRBV7-9 to TRBJ1-2, with D maybe TRBD1 (6 bases). From germline, CDR1 is SEHNR and CDR2 FQNEAQ (reference sequence). This CDR3 spans 15 amino acids. Trimming stripped 5 bases from V and 3 bases from J, with 16 bases between. The CDR3 bases are TGTGCCAGCAGCCCCTCGGGGGCTTGGGACTATGGCTACACCTTC. Protein: CASSPSGAWDYGYTF.

In the case of this clonotype: This may be a read error: a much more frequent sequence differs by one nucleotide. This rearrangement joins TRBV29-1 to TRBJ2-3; TRBD2 matches at 12 bases. The CDR3 has 16 amino acids. The trim removed 6 bases at V and 4 bases at J, leaving 11 bases unmatched. From germline, CDR1 is SQVTM and CDR2 ANQGSEA. CDR3 sequence: CSVGVPSGRGADTQYF. The CDR3 bases are TGCAGCGTCGGTGTCCCTAGCGGGAGGGGGGCAGATACGCAGTATTTT.

This clonotype was counted at least ten times. The chain employs TRBV7-9 and TRBJ1-2, with TRBD1 as a possible D gene (6 bases). This CDR3 is built from 13 residues. V gave up 5 bases and J gave up 6 bases, with 13 bases separating them. CDR1 SEHNR and CDR2 FQNEAQ come from the germline V gene (reference sequence). CDR3 bases: TGTGCCAGCAGCCTTACGGACAGACATGGCTACACCTTC. Its protein product is CASSLTDRHGYTF.

This clonotype was seen a handful of times. The V call is TRBV29-1, the J call TRBJ2-1, with 7 bases identical to TRBD1. The ends lost 7 bases at V and 8 bases at J; junction bases unmatched: 17. This CDR3 has 15 amino acids. Germline loops: CDR1 SQVTM, CDR2 ANQGSEA. The CDR3 nucleotides are TGCAGCGCCAAGGGCCCCGAGGGGGCCAACGATGAGCAGTTCTTC. It encodes CSAKGPEGANDEQFF.

This clonotype has only one observation. The chain uses TRBV6-5 and TRBJ2-7, with TRBD2 identical over 12 bases. The assigned J gene may be wrong: the sequence end matches TRBJ2-5 better. The CDR3 has 15 residues. CDR1 and CDR2 (germline): MNHEY, SVGAGI. Here the CDR3 DNA reads TGTGCCAGCAGTTTCGGGACTAGCGGGTTGAAGACCCAGTACTTC. Translating gives CASSFGTSGLKTQYF.

For this clonotype: Possible read error: a much larger clone is one base away. V gene TRBV6-6 combines with J gene TRBJ2-3; D is ambiguous. Looked up from germline, CDR1 is MNHNY and CDR2 is SVGAGI (reference sequence). The CDR3 has 11 amino acids. Written as DNA, the CDR3 is TGTGTCAGCAGTTATGTGGATACGCAGTATTTT. Translated, it gives CVSSYVDTQYF.

This clonotype came up a few times. The V and J genes are TRBV24-1 and TRBJ1-2; the match to TRBD1 covers 9 bases. CDR1 and CDR2 from the germline V gene are KGHDR and SFDVKD. This CDR3 spans 19 amino acids. The trim removed 4 bases at V and 3 bases at J, leaving 17 bases unmatched. The chain's CDR3 is CATSDMTGGATHPYYGYTF. DNA for the CDR3: TGTGCCACCAGTGACATGACAGGGGGTGCCACCCACCCCTACTATGGCTACACCTTC.

This rearrangement joins TRBV3-1 to TRBJ2-7; TRBD2 matches at 13 bases. J lost 7 bases, V lost 4 bases, and 10 bases had no gene match. The CDR3 sequence is 16 residues long. The V gene's germline CDR1 is LGHDT and CDR2 YNNKEL (reference sequence). The CDR3 nucleotides read TGTGCCAGCAGCCCTTGGACTAGCGGGAGAGCGAATGAGCAGTACTTC. Its protein is CASSPWTSGRANEQYF.

About this clonotype itself: With a much larger clone just one base away, this may be a read error. This chain uses TRBV6-5 with TRBJ2-3; the D is unclear. The germline gives CDR1 MNHEY, CDR2 SVGAGI. The V end lost 0 bases, the J end lost 10 bases, and 8 bases lay between the germline ends. The CDR3 covers 12 residues. CDR3 sequence (DNA): TGTGCCAGCAGTTACTCATTAGGGCCGCAGTATTTT. Translating it yields CASSYSLGPQYF.

This rearrangement joins TRBV5-1 to TRBJ2-2; D remains ambiguous. V was pared by 0 bases and J by 2 bases, with 8 bases between. CDR3 length equals 15 residues. Germline CDR1 is SGHRS and CDR2 is YFSETQ. In DNA, the CDR3 is TGCGCCAGCAGCTTGGTCGCCGGTAACACCGGGGAGCTGTTTTTT. This codes for CASSLVAGNTGELFF.

The sample holds a few counts of this clonotype. The chain couples TRBV6-6 to TRBJ2-3, with TRBD2 identical over 12 bases. CDR1 and CDR2 (germline): MNHNY, SVGAGI (reference sequence). The CDR3 covers 13 residues. Unmatched junction bases numbered 8, after V lost 5 bases and J lost 14 bases. CDR3 bases: TGTGCCAGCAGTGCGGGACTAGCGGGTGATAGGTATTTT. It translates to CASSAGLAGDRYF.

CDR3: CASSLTSGPRSYEQYF. CDR3 in DNA: TGCGCCAGCAGCTTAACAAGCGGGCCCCGCTCCTACGAGCAGTACTTC. J is TRBJ2-7 and V is TRBV5-1, with D possibly being TRBD2 (6 bases). CDR1 SGHRS and CDR2 YFSETQ come from the germline V gene. The CDR3 runs 16 residues. V was trimmed by 2 bases and J by 0 bases, leaving 15 bases between them.